This TCR beta chain was obtained from a study of blood T cells in healthy people across ages. Trimming cost V 3 bases and J 0 bases, with 11 bases left between them. In germline, CDR1 is DFQATT, CDR2 SNEGSKA (reference sequence). The CDR3 has 14 amino acids. It was with a sample-barcoded 5' primer and a J-beta primer mix that a second PCR of roughly 7 to 12 cycles was run. Each cDNA molecule, via a template-switch adaptor with 12 random nucleotides, was tagged. One entry per CDR3 protein, called by TCRdb with MiXCR from the 5' RACE reads. The sample records around 500,000 distinct CDR3 sequences, 25% to 35% being singletons. The authors drew around 9.4 milliliters of peripheral blood from each donor. The same sample was also studied in work on T cells of mothers and their children. That work adds: Second-PCR primer M1S introduced sample barcodes and 2-4 random nucleotides. Related pairs of mothers and children showed slightly higher, non-significant overlap versus unrelated pairs.

V is TRBV20-1 and J is TRBJ2-5, with a tentative D call TRBD1 (6 bases). The receptor was isolated from a boy between 2 and 10 years old in good health. The sequencing input was blood. The CDR3: CSASQGGDQETQYF. As DNA, the CDR3 is TGCAGTGCTAGTCAAGGGGGAGACCAAGAGACCCAGTACTTC.